This T cell receptor (beta chain) was recovered during a study of blood T cell repertoires in COVID-19. Study as a whole: Italy, Spain and the United States were the sources of the convalescent and acute COVID-19 samples. Sources were T cells, B-cell-depleted T cells, or PBMCs; the material itself was cDNA or gDNA.

Original processing methods: Estimation of nucleated cell counts relied on the amplification of reference gene primers. TCRdb's copy holds only in-frame clones and misses some; the assay was immunoSEQ multiplex PCR. V and J calls plus clone size are reproduced from that table; the DNA served to infer D and trimming. The sample records 240,000 or so clones, around 87% being singletons. The V gene's germline CDR1 is SNHLY and CDR2 FYNNEI. The V end lost 6 bases, the J end lost 6 bases, and 14 bases lay between the germline ends. This CDR3 has 13 residues. The chain uses TRBV2 and TRBJ1-2, with D uncertain. Sample: peripheral blood. This clonotype was sampled from a woman aged 70 to 79 with active or convalescent COVID-19. The chain's CDR3 is CASRSIGSHGYTF. In nucleotides, the CDR3 is TGTGCCAGCAGGAGTATAGGGAGCCATGGCTACACCTTC.